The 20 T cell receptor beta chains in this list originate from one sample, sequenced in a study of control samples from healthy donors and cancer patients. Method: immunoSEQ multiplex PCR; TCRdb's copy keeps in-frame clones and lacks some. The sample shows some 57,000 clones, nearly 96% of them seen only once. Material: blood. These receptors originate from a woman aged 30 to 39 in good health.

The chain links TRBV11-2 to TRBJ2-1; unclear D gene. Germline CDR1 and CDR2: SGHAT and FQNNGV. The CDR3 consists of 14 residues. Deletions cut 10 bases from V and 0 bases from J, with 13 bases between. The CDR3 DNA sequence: TGTGCCACCTCCGGCTGGAGCTCCTACAATGAGCAGTTCTTC. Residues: CATSGWSSYNEQFF.

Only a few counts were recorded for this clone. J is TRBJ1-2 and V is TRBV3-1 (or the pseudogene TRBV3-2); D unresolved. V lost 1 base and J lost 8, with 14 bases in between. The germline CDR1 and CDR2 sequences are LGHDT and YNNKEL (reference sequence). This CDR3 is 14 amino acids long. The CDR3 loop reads CASSQGTRAPGYTF. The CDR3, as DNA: TGTGCCAGCAGCCAAGGAACCCGGGCCCCCGGCTACACCTTC.

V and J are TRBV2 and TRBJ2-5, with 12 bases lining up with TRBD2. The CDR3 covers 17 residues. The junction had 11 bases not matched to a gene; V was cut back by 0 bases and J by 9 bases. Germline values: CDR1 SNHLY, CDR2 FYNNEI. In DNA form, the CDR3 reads TGTGCCAGCAGTGAAGCCTTTTGGGAGACTAGCGGGAGTTCCCAGTACTTC. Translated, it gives CASSEAFWETSGSSQYF.

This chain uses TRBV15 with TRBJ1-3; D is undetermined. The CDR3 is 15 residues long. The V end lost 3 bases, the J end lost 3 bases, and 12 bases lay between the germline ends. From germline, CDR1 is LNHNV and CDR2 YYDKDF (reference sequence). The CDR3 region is CATSRDRISGNTIYF. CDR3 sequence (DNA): TGTGCCACCAGCAGGGACCGGATCAGTGGAAACACCATATATTTT.

CDR3 loop: CASSLGDRLNSPLHF. CDR3 DNA: TGCGCCAGCAGCTTGGGGGACAGGCTGAATTCACCCCTCCACTTT. This sequence joins TRBV5-1 and TRBJ1-6; the match to TRBD1 covers 8 bases. V dropped 0 bases and J dropped 7; count of bases not matched to a gene: 3. CDR3 length: 15 residues. Germline CDR1 is SGHRS and CDR2 is YFSETQ.

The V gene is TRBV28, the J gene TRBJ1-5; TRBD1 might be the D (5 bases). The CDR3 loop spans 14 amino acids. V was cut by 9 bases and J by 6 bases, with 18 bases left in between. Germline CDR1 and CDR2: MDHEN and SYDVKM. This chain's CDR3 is CASSPGGGSQPQHF. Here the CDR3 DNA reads TGTGCCAGTAGTCCCGGGGGAGGGAGTCAGCCCCAGCATTTT.

As DNA, the CDR3 is TGCGCCAGCAGCCCCGACAGGGGCCATGAAAAACTGTTTTTT. Translated, it gives CASSPDRGHEKLFF. The chain combines TRBV4-1 with TRBJ1-4; TRBD1 agrees at 8 bases. The CDR3 covers 14 residues. The J segment lost 6 bases and the V segment lost 4 bases, leaving 4 bases of the junction unmatched. Germline V gene sequence: CDR1 MGHRA, CDR2 YSYEKL.

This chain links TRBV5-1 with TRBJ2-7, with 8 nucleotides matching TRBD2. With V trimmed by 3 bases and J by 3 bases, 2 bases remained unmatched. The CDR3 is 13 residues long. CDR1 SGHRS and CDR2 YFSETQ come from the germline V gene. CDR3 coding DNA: TGCGCCAGCAGCTCGGGAGGGCGCTACGAGCAGTACTTC. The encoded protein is CASSSGGRYEQYF.

The CDR3 region has the DNA TGTGCCACCAGCATAGGGGCGGGCAATCAGCCCCAGCATTTT. Protein sequence: CATSIGAGNQPQHF. V and J are TRBV15 and TRBJ1-5; a weak D match, TRBD1 (5 bases). Trimming stripped 4 bases from V and 2 bases from J, with 9 bases between. There are 14 residues in the CDR3. Per germline, CDR1 LNHNV and CDR2 YYDKDF (reference sequence).

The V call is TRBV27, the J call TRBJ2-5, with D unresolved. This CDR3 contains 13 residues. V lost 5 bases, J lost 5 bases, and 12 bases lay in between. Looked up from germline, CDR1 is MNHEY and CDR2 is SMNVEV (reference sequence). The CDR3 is CASSLGPGETQYF. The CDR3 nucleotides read TGTGCCAGCAGTCTAGGGCCCGGGGAGACCCAGTACTTC.

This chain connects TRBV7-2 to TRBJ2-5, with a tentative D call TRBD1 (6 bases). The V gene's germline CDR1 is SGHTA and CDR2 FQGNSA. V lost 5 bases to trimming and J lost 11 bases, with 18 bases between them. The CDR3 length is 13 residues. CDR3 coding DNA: TGTGCCAGCAGCCCTTTATGGGCAACAGGGCAGTACTTC. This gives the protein CASSPLWATGQYF.

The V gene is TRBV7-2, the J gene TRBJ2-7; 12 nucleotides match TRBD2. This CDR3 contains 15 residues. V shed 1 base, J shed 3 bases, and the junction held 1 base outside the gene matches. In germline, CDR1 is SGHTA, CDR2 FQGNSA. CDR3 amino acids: CASSLGTSGVYEQYF. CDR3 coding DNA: TGTGCCAGCAGCTTAGGGACTAGCGGGGTCTACGAGCAGTACTTC.

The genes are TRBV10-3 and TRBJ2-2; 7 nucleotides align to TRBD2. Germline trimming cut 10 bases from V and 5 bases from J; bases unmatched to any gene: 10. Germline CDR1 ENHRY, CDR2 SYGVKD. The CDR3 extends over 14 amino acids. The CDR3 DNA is TGTGCCACCCAGCGGGACCGACGGACCGGGGAGCTGTTTTTT. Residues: CATQRDRRTGELFF.

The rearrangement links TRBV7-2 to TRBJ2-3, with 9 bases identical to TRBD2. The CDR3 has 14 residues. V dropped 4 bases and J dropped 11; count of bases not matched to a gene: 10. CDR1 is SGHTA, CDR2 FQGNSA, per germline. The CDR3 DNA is TGTGCCAGCAGCTCTAGGTCTAGCGGGAAAATGCAGTATTTT. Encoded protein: CASSSRSSGKMQYF.

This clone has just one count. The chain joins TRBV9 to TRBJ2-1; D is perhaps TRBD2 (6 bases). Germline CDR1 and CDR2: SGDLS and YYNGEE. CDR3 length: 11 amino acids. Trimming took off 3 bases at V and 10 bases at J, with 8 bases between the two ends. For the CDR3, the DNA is TGTGCCAGCAGCGGGGACTCCGAGCAGTTCTTC. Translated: CASSGDSEQFF.

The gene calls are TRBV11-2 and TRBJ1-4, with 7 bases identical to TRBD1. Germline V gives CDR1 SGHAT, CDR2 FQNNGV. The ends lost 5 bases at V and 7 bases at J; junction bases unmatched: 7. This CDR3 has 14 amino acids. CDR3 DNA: TGTGCCAGCAGCACCCCAGGGGGAGGTGAAAAACTGTTTTTT. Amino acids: CASSTPGGGEKLFF.

In DNA, the CDR3 is TGTGCCAGCAGCCAAGGGGTCAACACCGGGGAGCTGTTTTTT. Amino acids: CASSQGVNTGELFF. V and J are TRBV3-1 (or the pseudogene TRBV3-2) and TRBJ2-2; unclear D gene. Germline CDR1 and CDR2: LGHDT and YNNKEL (reference sequence). This CDR3 has 14 residues. The ends were cut back, 1 base at V and 2 bases at J, with 5 bases in the middle.

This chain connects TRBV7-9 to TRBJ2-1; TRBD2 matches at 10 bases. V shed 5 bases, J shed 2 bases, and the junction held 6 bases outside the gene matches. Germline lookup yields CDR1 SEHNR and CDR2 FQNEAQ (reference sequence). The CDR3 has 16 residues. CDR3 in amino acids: CASSLTLAGAYNEQFF. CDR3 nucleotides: TGTGCCAGCAGCCTCACTCTAGCGGGAGCCTACAATGAGCAGTTCTTC.

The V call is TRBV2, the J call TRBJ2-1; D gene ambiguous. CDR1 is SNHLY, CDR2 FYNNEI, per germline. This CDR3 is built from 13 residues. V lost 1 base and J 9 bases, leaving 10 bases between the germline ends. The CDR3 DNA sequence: TGTGCCAGCAGTGAAGAGGGTAGCCTTGAGCAGTTCTTC. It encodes CASSEEGSLEQFF.

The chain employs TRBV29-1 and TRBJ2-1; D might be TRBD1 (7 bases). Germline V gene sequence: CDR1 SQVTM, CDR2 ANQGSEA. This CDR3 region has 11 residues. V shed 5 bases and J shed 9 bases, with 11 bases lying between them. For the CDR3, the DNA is TGCAGCGTTCCTCAGGGGGGTGAGCAGTTCTTC. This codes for CSVPQGGEQFF.